A selection of T cell receptor beta chains follows, all from one sample in a study of graft-versus-host responses after intestinal transplantation. Profiled with immunoSEQ multiplex PCR; TCRdb holds only in-frame clones, not every one. Of about 100,000 clones in the sample, roughly nine tenths were seen once. No antigen has been identified for these receptors. The specimen was unstimulated CD4+ T cells sorted from spleen or lymph node cells, collected before transplant. All receptors derive from a human donor who was the organ donor for an intestinal transplant. Both conserved end residues are part of each CDR3. D genes are given only for firm matches. Only some rows state a clone size, as once, few, many or a class for expanded clones.

D,size,J,V,CDR3,DNA
-,-,TRBJ1-5,TRBV19,CASSSGVGGNQPQHF,TGTGCCAGTAGCTCGGGGGTCGGGGGCAATCAGCCCCAGCATTTT
-,-,TRBJ2-1,TRBV19,CASSYSRTEQFF,TGTGCCAGTAGTTACAGCCGAACAGAGCAGTTCTTC
-,-,TRBJ2-1,TRBV10-3,CAISDSRQALTYNEQFF,TGTGCCATCAGTGATTCGCGGCAGGCCCTGACCTACAATGAGCAGTTCTTC
-,-,TRBJ1-2,TRBV5-5,CASSLDRANYGYTF,TGTGCCAGCAGCTTGGACAGGGCGAACTATGGCTACACCTTC
TRBD2,-,TRBJ2-1,TRBV7-2,CASSSSSGPYNEQFF,TGTGCCAGCAGCTCGTCTAGCGGGCCTTACAATGAGCAGTTCTTC
TRBD2,-,TRBJ2-1,TRBV7-2,CASSLKRLAASFGSGEQFF,TGTGCCAGCAGCCTAAAGAGACTAGCGGCGTCCTTTGGAAGTGGGGAGCAGTTCTTC
TRBD2,-,TRBJ2-3,TRBV4-1,CASSHPGGRGTSTQYF,TGCGCCAGCAGCCACCCGGGGGGACGGGGGACTAGTACGCAGTATTTT
TRBD2,-,TRBJ2-1,TRBV7-8,CASSFPQRGVYEQFF,TGTGCCAGCAGCTTTCCCCAGCGGGGGGTCTATGAGCAGTTCTTC
-,-,TRBJ2-3,TRBV19,CASSIGSTDTQYF,TGTGCCAGTAGTATCGGAAGCACAGATACGCAGTATTTT
-,few,TRBJ1-5,TRBV10-3,CAITPGRDQPQHF,TGTGCCATCACCCCTGGTCGCGATCAGCCCCAGCATTTT
-,-,TRBJ2-7,TRBV6-1,CASRLAYEQYF,TGTGCCAGCAGACTAGCCTACGAGCAGTACTTC
-,-,TRBJ2-6,TRBV5-6,CASSLGAVPSANVLTF,TGTGCCAGCAGCTTGGGGGCAGTCCCTTCTGCCAACGTCCTGACTTTC
TRBD1,-,TRBJ1-2,TRBV28,CASSLGQGSYTF,TGTGCCAGCAGTCTCGGACAGGGGAGCTACACCTTC
TRBD1,-,TRBJ1-1,TRBV30,CAWIPYDRGGSAFF,TGTGCCTGGATCCCTTACGACAGGGGAGGTTCGGCTTTCTTT
-,-,TRBJ2-6,TRBV27,CASRNTGANVLTF,TGTGCCAGCAGGAACACTGGGGCCAACGTCCTGACTTTC
-,-,TRBJ1-6,TRBV6-1,CASRPQRFNSPLHF,TGTGCCAGCAGACCACAGAGATTTAATTCACCCCTCCACTTT
TRBD1,-,TRBJ2-2,TRBV29-1,CSAFSRATGGLGELFF,TGCAGCGCATTCTCCCGAGCCACAGGGGGTTTAGGGGAGCTGTTTTTT
TRBD1,once,TRBJ2-5,TRBV28,CASSLWTGRDIQETQYF,TGTGCCAGCAGTTTGTGGACAGGGCGTGATATCCAAGAGACCCAGTACTTC
-,-,TRBJ1-6,TRBV28,CASSRREGLGNSPLHF,TGTGCCAGCAGTCGACGGGAGGGGCTGGGTAATTCACCCCTCCACTTT
-,-,TRBJ2-7,TRBV11-2,CASTRTQDFYEQYF,TGTGCCAGCACCCGGACCCAGGATTTCTACGAGCAGTACTTC
TRBD1,-,TRBJ2-7,TRBV9,CASSVDLPGQGSHEQYF,TGTGCCAGCAGCGTAGATTTACCGGGACAGGGGAGCCACGAGCAGTACTTC
-,-,TRBJ1-2,TRBV7-2,CASSLGQGLSHYGYTF,TGTGCCAGCAGCTTAGGCCAGGGCCTTTCTCACTATGGCTACACCTTC
-,-,TRBJ1-1,TRBV5-1,CASSLRVWGTEAFF,TGCGCCAGCAGCTTAAGGGTCTGGGGCACTGAAGCTTTCTTT
TRBD2,-,TRBJ2-3,TRBV30,CAWTELAGGTDTQYF,TGTGCCTGGACGGAACTAGCGGGGGGCACTGATACGCAGTATTTT
-,once,TRBJ1-6,TRBV5-4,CASSLGDGLNSPLHF,TGTGCCAGCAGCTTGGGGGACGGCCTGAATTCACCCCTCCACTTT
-,-,TRBJ1-1,TRBV7-3,CASSSLTVSMNTEAFF,TGTGCCAGCAGCTCCCTGACAGTGTCAATGAACACTGAAGCTTTCTTT
TRBD2,-,TRBJ2-7,TRBV10-3,CAIRASGGFSYEQYF,TGTGCCATCAGAGCGAGCGGGGGTTTCTCCTACGAGCAGTACTTC
-,-,TRBJ2-7,TRBV28,CASSTSTRNVIYEQYF,-
-,-,TRBJ1-3,TRBV30,CAWSADLNTIYF,TGTGCCTGGAGTGCCGACCTAAACACCATATATTTT
-,-,TRBJ1-2,TRBV5-6,CASSLDRALGYTF,TGTGCCAGCAGCTTGGACAGGGCGTTGGGCTACACCTTC
TRBD1,-,TRBJ1-2,TRBV7-8,CASSPDDRGRYGYTF,TGTGCCAGCAGCCCGGACGACAGGGGACGGTATGGCTACACCTTC
TRBD1,-,TRBJ1-1,TRBV19,CASAGTGGGNTEAFF,TGTGCCAGCGCCGGGACAGGGGGGGGGAACACTGAAGCTTTCTTT
TRBD1,-,TRBJ2-2,TRBV5-6,CASSLAVQGAHGELFF,TGTGCCAGCAGCTTGGCCGTACAGGGGGCTCACGGGGAGCTGTTTTTT
-,once,TRBJ1-1,TRBV28,CASSLFGYGTEAFF,TGTGCCAGCAGTTTATTCGGATACGGCACTGAAGCTTTCTTT
-,-,TRBJ1-6,TRBV18,CASSPLGEGFSPLHF,TGTGCCAGCTCACCACTCGGGGAAGGGTTCTCACCCCTCCACTTT
-,few,TRBJ2-6,TRBV19,CASSPSGANVLTF,TGTGCCAGTAGCCCTTCTGGGGCCAACGTCCTGACTTTC
TRBD1,-,TRBJ2-7,TRBV2,CASRTGDFPYEQYF,TGTGCCTCCAGGACAGGGGATTTTCCCTACGAGCAGTACTTC